This TCR beta chain was observed in a study of CD8+ T cells in alopecia areata. Study details: Treated patients took oral tofacitinib at 5 to 10 mg twice daily. The investigators scored severity in treated patients by the percentage of affected scalp area.

In each case, RNA was isolated and then reverse transcribed into cDNA as the sequencing template. Profiled with immunoSEQ multiplex PCR; TCRdb holds only in-frame clones, not every one. The sample carries some 42,000 clones, just under 95% recorded once. With 0 bases clipped from V and 3 bases from J, the junction kept 9 bases outside the gene matches. The CDR3 has 18 residues. Germline loops: CDR1 SGHVS, CDR2 FQNEAQ. Treatment: oral pan-JAK inhibitor, 5-10 mg twice daily. The TCR originated in a human donor with alopecia areata. The chain combines TRBV7-8 with TRBJ2-3; TRBD2 matches at 10 bases. This specimen consisted of CD8+ T cells sorted from blood, obtained at week 24, from a patient treated with tofacitinib. CDR3 coding DNA: TGTGCCAGCAGCTTAGCGACGCGAGGACTAGCGGATACAGATACGCAGTATTTT. Its protein product is CASSLATRGLADTDTQYF. The whole variable domain, filled in from reference TRBV7-8 and TRBJ2-3, reads GAGVSQSPRYKVAKRGQDVALRCDPISGHVSLFWYQQALGQGPEFLTYFQNEAQLDKSGLPSDRFFAERPEGSVSTLKIQRTQQEDSAVYLCASSLATRGLADTDTQYFGPGTRLTVL.